The 25 T cell receptor beta chains reported below all come from one sample, sequenced in a study of shared clonotypes between healthy human individuals. The method was immunoSEQ multiplex PCR; TCRdb's version includes in-frame clones alone and lacks a portion of them. The table shows a few million clones, with 90% to 95% occurring only once. Specimen: naive CD4+ T cells sorted from blood. Subset in this sample: CD45RA+ positively selected. The receptors come from a man between 18 and 35 years old in good health.

The rearrangement uses TRBV30 and TRBJ2-1; maybe TRBD2 (5 bases). This CDR3 is 15 amino acids long. V shed 0 bases and J shed 5 bases, with 14 bases lying between them. Germline-derived CDR1 and CDR2 are GTSNPN and SVGIG (reference sequence). The CDR3 loop reads CAWSVEQLGNNEQFF. Written as DNA, the CDR3 is TGTGCCTGGAGTGTTGAGCAGCTCGGGAACAATGAGCAGTTCTTC.

The chain has TRBV6-5 and TRBJ2-1; D is unclear. V gave up 3 bases and J gave up 10 bases, with 10 bases separating them. Per the germline V gene, CDR1 is MNHEY and CDR2 is SVGAGI. This CDR3 region has 12 residues. CDR3 in amino acids: CASSYPIEEQFF. The CDR3 nucleotides read TGTGCCAGCAGTTATCCCATAGAGGAGCAGTTCTTC.

The chain employs TRBV5-1 and TRBJ1-6; no clear D gene. V lost 0 bases to trimming and J lost 9 bases, with 4 bases between them. Germline V gives CDR1 SGHRS, CDR2 YFSETQ. This CDR3 has 12 amino acids. CDR3 coding DNA: TGCGCCAGCAGCTTGGGGTCTTCACCCCTCCACTTT. This codes for CASSLGSSPLHF. The variable domain in full, with the rest retrieved from reference TRBV5-1 and TRBJ1-6, is KAGVTQTPRYLIKTRGQQVTLSCSPISGHRSVSWYQQTPGQGLQFLFEYFSETQRNKGNFPGRFSGRQFSNSRSEMNVSTLELGDSALYLCASSLGSSPLHFGNGTRLTVT.

A word on this clone: Other DNA sequences in the sample encode the same CDR3. The CDR3 DNA follows: TGTGCCAGCAGTCCTGAAGGGGGAACAGATACGCAGTATTTT. Translation: CASSPEGGTDTQYF. V gene TRBV6-6 combines with J gene TRBJ2-3; the D gene is possibly TRBD1 (6 bases). The CDR3 has 14 amino acids. The germline gives CDR1 MNHNY, CDR2 SVGAGI (reference sequence). The V end lost 5 bases, the J end lost 3 bases, and 12 bases lay between the germline ends.

The J gene is TRBJ1-5, the V gene TRBV6-1; unclear D gene. Germline V gives CDR1 MNHNS, CDR2 SASEGT. The V end was cut by 2 bases, the J end by 6 bases, with 5 bases between. This CDR3 is 12 amino acids long. CDR3 amino acids: CASSELIQPQHF. In DNA form, the CDR3 reads TGTGCCAGCAGTGAATTAATTCAGCCCCAGCATTTT.

The V and J genes are TRBV5-6 and TRBJ1-3; D is ambiguous. The V gene's germline CDR1 is SGHDT and CDR2 YYEEEE. The CDR3 sequence is 15 residues long. The ends were cut back, 4 bases at V and 0 bases at J, with 11 bases in the middle. The CDR3 region is CASSPDGFSGNTIYF. CDR3 in DNA: TGTGCCAGCAGCCCGGACGGATTCTCTGGAAACACCATATATTTT.

Concerning this clone itself: The sample contains more than one DNA sequence encoding this CDR3. V usage is TRBV30 and J usage is TRBJ1-2; possibly TRBD1 for D (6 bases). The CDR3 is made up of 13 amino acids. CDR1 is GTSNPN and CDR2 is SVGIG in the germline V gene (reference sequence). V gave up 0 bases and J gave up 6 bases, with 11 bases separating them. The chain's CDR3 is CAWSVSGVDGYTF. As DNA, the CDR3 is TGTGCCTGGAGTGTTTCAGGGGTAGATGGCTACACCTTC.

The chain uses TRBV6-5 and TRBJ1-4, with D possibly matching TRBD1 (6 bases). This CDR3 is 14 amino acids long. Germline-derived CDR1 and CDR2 are MNHEY and SVGAGI. V dropped 8 bases and J dropped 0 bases, with 10 bases sitting between them. The CDR3 coding sequence is TGTGCCAGCGGACAGAGTGCAACTAATGAAAAACTGTTTTTT. The encoded protein is CASGQSATNEKLFF.

The chain has TRBV10-3 and TRBJ1-5; a weak D match, TRBD1 (5 bases). Trimming cost V 3 bases and J 3 bases, with 12 bases left between them. CDR1 and CDR2 from the germline V gene are ENHRY and SYGVKD. The CDR3 is 15 residues long. The CDR3 sequence: CAISDSGGNNQPQHF. The DNA of the CDR3 is TGTGCCATCAGTGACTCGGGGGGGAACAATCAGCCCCAGCATTTT.

In this sample, this clone turned up once. The rearrangement joins TRBV10-3 to TRBJ2-7, with TRBD2 as a possible D gene (7 bases). V was trimmed by 2 bases and J by 5 bases, leaving 16 bases between them. CDR1 and CDR2 (germline): ENHRY, SYGVKD. The CDR3 runs to 15 residues. CDR3 coding DNA: TGTGCCATCAGTGAGCGCCTCACGGGGGGCGACGAGCAGTACTTC. Its translation is CAISERLTGGDEQYF.

The rearrangement uses TRBV6-1 and TRBJ2-1; D is possibly TRBD1 (6 bases). The V gene lost 10 bases and the J gene lost 2 bases, with 12 bases spanning the gap. Germline V gene data show CDR1 as MNHNS and CDR2 as SASEGT. The CDR3 runs to 13 residues. Here the CDR3 DNA reads TGTGCCACCGGGACAACGACCTACAATGAGCAGTTCTTC. Protein product: CATGTTTYNEQFF.

The chain is built from TRBV11-3 and TRBJ2-1; 9 bases match TRBD2. The CDR3 consists of 16 residues. Germline lookup yields CDR1 SGHNT and CDR2 YENEEA. The V gene end was trimmed by 2 bases and the J gene end by 0 bases; junction bases not matched to a gene: 2. DNA of the CDR3: TGTGCCAGCAGCTTACGGACTAGCGCCTCCTACAATGAGCAGTTCTTC. Translation: CASSLRTSASYNEQFF. Drawing the rest from reference TRBV11-3 and TRBJ2-1, the complete variable domain is EAGVVQSPRYKIIEKKQPVAFWCNPISGHNTLYWYLQNLGQGPELLIRYENEEAVDDSQLPKDRFSAERLKGVDSTLKIQPAELGDSAVYLCASSLRTSASYNEQFFGPGTRLTVL.

V is TRBV4-3 and J is TRBJ2-7, with 9 bases identical to TRBD2. The CDR3 extends over 15 amino acids. V was clipped by 2 bases and J by 4 bases; unmatched bases: 6. CDR1 is LGHNA and CDR2 is YSLEER in the germline V gene. The CDR3 protein is CASSQIPSGMYEQYF. DNA of the CDR3: TGCGCCAGCAGCCAAATACCTAGCGGGATGTACGAGCAGTACTTC.

The V gene is TRBV7-2, the J gene TRBJ2-3, with 7 bases aligning to TRBD2. V lost 4 bases and J lost 0; bases outside the gene matches: 4. The CDR3 covers 15 residues. Germline assignment: CDR1 SGHTA and CDR2 FQGNSA. The CDR3 loop reads CASSSASGSTDTQYF. As DNA, the CDR3 is TGTGCCAGCAGCTCGGCTAGCGGTAGCACAGATACGCAGTATTTT. The whole variable domain, remainder taken from reference TRBV7-2 and TRBJ2-3, is GAGVSQSPSNKVTEKGKDVELRCDPISGHTALYWYRQSLGQGLEFLIYFQGNSAPDKSGLPSDRFSAERTGGSVSTLTIQRTQQEDSAVYLCASSSASGSTDTQYFGPGTRLTVL.

Concerning this clone: The identical CDR3 is also encoded by other nucleotide sequences in the sample. The CDR3 DNA reads as TGTGCCAGCAGCTTGGGCAGCTATTATGGCTACACCTTC. It is translated as CASSLGSYYGYTF. The V call is TRBV5-4, the J call TRBJ1-2, with no clear D. The germline CDR1 and CDR2 sequences are SGHNT and YYREEE (reference sequence). The CDR3 totals 13 residues. Trimming left V 0 bases short and J 5 bases short, with 8 bases between. Using reference TRBV5-4 and TRBJ1-2 for the parts outside the CDR3, the full variable domain is ETGVTQSPTHLIKTRGQQVTLRCSSQSGHNTVSWYQQALGQGPQFIFQYYREEENGRGNFPPRFSGLQFPNYSSELNVNALELDDSALYLCASSLGSYYGYTFGSGTRLTVV.

V and J are TRBV4-1 and TRBJ2-5; 9 nucleotides line up with TRBD2. CDR3 size: 15 residues. Trimming took 8 bases from V and 4 from J; bases not matched to a gene: 11. Germline V gene lookup returns CDR1 MGHRA and CDR2 YSYEKL. The chain's CDR3 is CASGQGRGGRETQYF. The CDR3 coding sequence is TGCGCCAGCGGGCAGGGGCGGGGGGGCAGAGAGACCCAGTACTTC.

The table lists this clone with a count of one. The rearrangement joins TRBV5-4 to TRBJ2-3; 8 nucleotides match TRBD2. Germline V lookup: CDR1 SGHNT, CDR2 YYREEE (reference sequence). V lost 3 bases and J lost 4; bases outside the gene matches: 7. This CDR3 contains 15 residues. CDR3: CASSSPAGGADTQYF. In nucleotides, the CDR3 is TGTGCCAGCAGCTCCCCGGCGGGAGGTGCAGATACGCAGTATTTT. Drawing the rest from reference TRBV5-4 and TRBJ2-3, the complete variable domain is ETGVTQSPTHLIKTRGQQVTLRCSSQSGHNTVSWYQQALGQGPQFIFQYYREEENGRGNFPPRFSGLQFPNYSSELNVNALELDDSALYLCASSSPAGGADTQYFGPGTRLTVL.

A single count supports this clone. The gene calls are TRBV5-4 and TRBJ2-5; D is perhaps TRBD2 (6 bases). The ends were cut back, 3 bases at V and 5 bases at J, with 11 bases in the middle. The CDR3 runs to 13 residues. Germline V gene lookup returns CDR1 SGHNT and CDR2 YYREEE (reference sequence). Here the CDR3 reads CASSSPEGETQYF. As DNA, the CDR3 is TGTGCCAGCAGCTCTCCGGAGGGGGAGACCCAGTACTTC.

The chain links TRBV2 to TRBJ2-7; D is perhaps TRBD2 (6 bases). V lost 0 bases and J lost 6, with 9 bases in between. Germline V gene data show CDR1 as SNHLY and CDR2 as FYNNEI. The CDR3 extends over 13 amino acids. The CDR3 sequence is CASSEAPGSEQYF. DNA of the CDR3: TGTGCCAGCAGTGAAGCCCCCGGGAGCGAGCAGTACTTC.

This sequence joins TRBV15 and TRBJ1-1; TRBD1 agrees at 7 bases. With 0 bases clipped from V and 1 base from J, the junction kept 17 bases outside the gene matches. There are 20 residues in the CDR3. From germline, CDR1 is LNHNV and CDR2 YYDKDF (reference sequence). The CDR3 sequence: CATSRDAAVKGAFGNTEAFF. The CDR3 DNA sequence: TGTGCCACCAGCAGAGATGCCGCCGTTAAGGGGGCTTTCGGGAACACTGAAGCTTTCTTT.

The V and J genes are TRBV28 and TRBJ2-5, with 11 nucleotides matching TRBD2. The J call may be in error: the DNA end matches TRBJ2-7 better. CDR3 size: 17 residues. Per the germline V gene, CDR1 is MDHEN and CDR2 is SYDVKM. The CDR3 region has the DNA TGTGCCAGCAGTTTATCCCTAGCGGGAGGCACGTCCTACGAGCAGTACTTC. As protein: CASSLSLAGGTSYEQYF.

The chain uses TRBV5-1 and TRBJ1-6; 12 nucleotides agree with TRBD1. The trim removed 0 bases at V and 9 bases at J, leaving 4 bases unmatched. There are 16 residues in the CDR3. Germline V CDR1 and CDR2: SGHRS, YFSETQ. CDR3 sequence reads: CASSLAGDRGLSPLHF. The CDR3 DNA sequence: TGCGCCAGCAGCTTGGCCGGGGACAGGGGGCTTTCACCCCTCCACTTT.

As concerns this clone: At one boundary the junction diverges from the germline segment, which might be a read error. The V call is TRBV2, the J call TRBJ1-5; perhaps TRBD1 as D (5 bases). Germline values: CDR1 SNHLY, CDR2 FYNNEI. This CDR3 has 14 residues. CDR3 amino acids: CASSEDSWTLSQHF. The CDR3 DNA sequence: TGTGCCAGCAGCGAAGACAGTTGGACCCTTAGCCAGCATTTT.

V gene TRBV5-1 combines with J gene TRBJ2-7; no definite D call. The germline CDR1 and CDR2 sequences are SGHRS and YFSETQ. The germline V and J ends were trimmed by 5 bases and 2 bases, with 8 bases remaining between them. The CDR3 is 12 residues long. CDR3: CASRESTYEQYF. DNA for the CDR3: TGCGCCAGCAGGGAGTCTACCTACGAGCAGTACTTC.

This clone was detected only once. The gene calls are TRBV7-2 and TRBJ2-5; D is possibly TRBD1 (6 bases). The germline V gene has CDR1 SGHTA and CDR2 FQGNSA. V was trimmed by 5 bases and J by 2 bases, leaving 12 bases between them. The CDR3 length is 14 residues. The CDR3 is CASSLRTEQETQYF. The CDR3 DNA sequence: TGTGCCAGCAGCCTCCGGACAGAGCAAGAGACCCAGTACTTC.